This is a list of T cell receptor beta chains from one sample in a study of T cell changes during pregnancy in multiple sclerosis. Assay: immunoSEQ multiplex PCR; the TCRdb copy retains only in-frame clones and omits some. Counted here are 120,000 or so clones, approximately 93% occurring once; the ten biggest clones make up approximately 6.2%. Sequencing used peripheral blood, obtained before pregnancy. The receptors derive from a female donor with multiple sclerosis, enrolled in a pregnancy study. CDR3s include the opening cysteine and the closing phenylalanine or tryptophan. The D gene is left open where the match is weak. Only some rows state a clone size, as once, few, many or a class for expanded clones.

clone_size: few
v_call: TRBV7-9
d_call: NA
j_call: TRBJ1-1
cdr3_length: 15
cdr3_aa: CAGGPGAGGRTEAFF
cdr3_nt: TGTGCCGGGGGTCCAGGGGCCGGCGGGCGGACTGAAGCTTTCTTT

clone_size: NA
v_call: TRBV19
d_call: TRBD2
j_call: TRBJ2-6
cdr3_length: 20
cdr3_aa: CASSIGGGRGRNSGANVLTF
cdr3_nt: TGTGCCAGTAGTATAGGCGGCGGGAGGGGGAGAAACTCTGGGGCCAACGTCCTGACTTTC

clone_size: NA
v_call: TRBV11-2
d_call: TRBD2
j_call: TRBJ2-7
cdr3_length: 15
cdr3_aa: CASSLAAGEAYEQYF
cdr3_nt: TGTGCCAGCAGCTTAGCGGCGGGAGAAGCCTACGAGCAGTACTTC

clone_size: NA
v_call: TRBV2
d_call: TRBD2
j_call: TRBJ2-1
cdr3_length: 16
cdr3_aa: CASSVRLAGGGDEQFF
cdr3_nt: TGTGCCAGCAGTGTCAGACTAGCGGGAGGGGGGGATGAGCAGTTCTTC

clone_size: NA
v_call: TRBV5-1
d_call: NA
j_call: TRBJ1-2
cdr3_length: 14
cdr3_aa: CASHGGGMFYGYTF
cdr3_nt: TGCGCCAGCCACGGGGGGGGGATGTTCTATGGCTACACCTTC

clone_size: NA
v_call: TRBV30
d_call: NA
j_call: TRBJ1-1
cdr3_length: 13
cdr3_aa: CAWSVGAGVGAFF
cdr3_nt: TGTGCCTGGAGTGTGGGAGCAGGGGTTGGAGCTTTCTTT

clone_size: NA
v_call: TRBV18
d_call: TRBD1
j_call: TRBJ2-4
cdr3_length: 16
cdr3_aa: CASSPTGDLAKNIQYF
cdr3_nt: TGTGCCAGCTCACCGACAGGGGATTTAGCCAAAAACATTCAGTACTTC

clone_size: few
v_call: TRBV12-5
d_call: NA
j_call: TRBJ2-5
cdr3_length: 11
cdr3_aa: CASARGETQYF
cdr3_nt: TGTGCTAGTGCCCGGGGAGAGACCCAGTACTTC

clone_size: NA
v_call: TRBV10-3
d_call: TRBD2
j_call: TRBJ2-1
cdr3_length: 16
cdr3_aa: CAISELGRGSYNEQFF
cdr3_nt: TGTGCCATCAGTGAACTGGGGAGGGGTTCCTACAATGAGCAGTTCTTC

clone_size: NA
v_call: TRBV19
d_call: NA
j_call: TRBJ1-5
cdr3_length: 14
cdr3_aa: CASNNLRASQPQHF
cdr3_nt: TGTGCCAGTAATAACCTCAGGGCGAGTCAGCCCCAGCATTTT

clone_size: NA
v_call: TRBV27
d_call: NA
j_call: TRBJ1-4
cdr3_length: 13
cdr3_aa: CASSFQSNEKLFF
cdr3_nt: TGTGCCAGCAGTTTCCAGTCTAATGAAAAACTGTTTTTT

clone_size: NA
v_call: TRBV7-9
d_call: TRBD2
j_call: TRBJ2-7
cdr3_length: 14
cdr3_aa: CASRGSGLGSEQYF
cdr3_nt: TGTGCCAGCAGGGGGTCGGGACTAGGATCCGAGCAGTACTTC

clone_size: NA
v_call: TRBV30
d_call: TRBD1
j_call: TRBJ1-5
cdr3_length: 14
cdr3_aa: CAWSVQGSGQPQHF
cdr3_nt: TGTGCCTGGAGTGTACAGGGGAGTGGTCAGCCCCAGCATTTT